The TCR beta chain described here comes from a study of blood T cell repertoires in COVID-19 (TCRdb year 2020). About the investigation overall: Samples covering the acute and convalescent phases of COVID-19 were provided by collaborators in the United States, Italy and Spain. The material from the prospective study consisted of cDNA or gDNA derived from T cells, B-cell-depleted T cells, or PBMCs. Deeply sampled blood TCRbeta repertoires from subjects exposed to, actively infected with, or recovered from COVID-19 were included in the dataset. The repertoires were made available in a free public database intended to serve as a resource for research on the immune response to SARS-CoV-2. The samples were drawn from two sources: the first 160 participants of the ongoing ImmuneRACE study, and over 950 subjects contributed by 6 global collaborators. The sample metadata nearly always contained a de-identified subject ID, COVID-19 status, age in years and sex. Where HLA class I and class II types were available, the types were taken from metadata supplied by the sample provider, not from assay-based typing. Results and caveats for the whole study, not just this receptor: How much clinical and demographic metadata was included differed by source and by participant, and the metadata was provided uncurated.

The immunoSEQ Assay, a bias-controlled multiplex PCR, was used to amplify TCRbeta CDR3 regions from genomic DNA. In the authors' own workflow: The number of nucleated cells in each sample was estimated by amplification of reference gene primers within the assay. Sequence reads were collapsed and filtered to measure the absolute abundance of every unique TCRbeta CDR3 rearrangement. For each sample, productive Simpson clonality was calculated as the square root of Simpson's diversity index over productive rearrangements. Not all clones reach the TCRdb copy of this immuneACCESS table, which keeps in-frame sequences only. Checked studies attribute under half of the gap to unresolved V genes and leave the rest unexplained. The DNA gave D and trimming, while V, J and clone size come from that table. This sample has approximately 110,000 clones in its table, and about 86% of those were observed once. The ten top clones hold about 0.9% of the sample.

As to this clone: Its antigen is not yet known. No base quality values were provided; no much bigger clone lies one nucleotide off.

Each collaborating institution followed its own protocols to collect whole blood in K2EDTA tubes. Collaborator samples were shipped for TCRbeta analysis as frozen whole blood, isolated PBMCs, or DNA extracted from either sample type. CDR1 and CDR2, looked up from the germline V gene, are MNHEY and SVGEGT. V loses 5 bases of germline sequence and J loses 7 bases, and the interval between the two ends is 23 bases. The CDR3 holds 16 amino acids from the cysteine to the phenylalanine. Here the CDR3 DNA is all that survives: 48 bases in frame from base 1. The chain uses TRBV6-2 or TRBV6-3 and TRBJ1-1, with the D gene call left open. This clonotype was sampled from a woman aged 45-65 years with active or convalescent COVID-19. The sequenced material came from peripheral blood. The CDR3 region has the sequence CASSKNLPSLAGEAFF. The base sequence is TGTGCCAGCAGTAAAAACCTACCCTCTTTGGCAGGTGAAGCTTTCTTT.